The rows below give T cell receptor beta chains drawn from one sample of a study of blood T cell repertoires in COVID-19. Method: immunoSEQ multiplex PCR; TCRdb's copy keeps in-frame clones and lacks some. This repertoire shows 75,000 or so clones, roughly 84% found once; its top ten account for 3.5% to 4%. The sequenced sample was peripheral blood. These receptors all stem from a man aged 50 or older with acute or convalescent COVID-19. Each CDR3 is given with its conserved first and last residue. A D gene is named only where the DNA matches it firmly. Clone size appears in some rows only: once, few, many, or a class for an expanded clone.

CDR3nt: TGTGCCAGTAAACTAGCGGGAACGAATGAGCAGTTCTTC; CDR3aa: CASKLAGTNEQFF; j_gene: TRBJ2-1; abundance: .; v_gene: TRBV19; d_gene: TRBD2
CDR3nt: TGTGCCAGCAGCCCCCCCAGGCTAGCGGGAGTAGAGACCCAGTACTTC; CDR3aa: CASSPPRLAGVETQYF; j_gene: TRBJ2-5; abundance: .; v_gene: TRBV5-4; d_gene: TRBD2
CDR3nt: TGTGCCAGCAGCTTAGCCTCTGACAGGGGAAACATTCAGTACTTC; CDR3aa: CASSLASDRGNIQYF; j_gene: TRBJ2-4; abundance: .; v_gene: TRBV7-9; d_gene: TRBD1
CDR3nt: TGCGCCAGCAGCTCGGGACAGGGGTTCCCCTACGAGCAGTACTTC; CDR3aa: CASSSGQGFPYEQYF; j_gene: TRBJ2-7; abundance: .; v_gene: TRBV5-1; d_gene: TRBD1
CDR3nt: TGTGCCAGCTCACCAGAATTAGCGGGAGGGCGGAACTTC; CDR3aa: CASSPELAGGRNF; j_gene: TRBJ2-7; abundance: .; v_gene: TRBV18; d_gene: TRBD2
CDR3nt: TGTGCCAGCAGCCAATTCGGGGCCGGGGAGCTGTTTTTT; CDR3aa: CASSQFGAGELFF; j_gene: TRBJ2-2; abundance: few; v_gene: TRBV3-1/TRBV3-2; d_gene: .
CDR3nt: TGTGCCAGCAGCCGAACCCGACAGGCAAGTCAGCCCCAGCATTTT; CDR3aa: CASSRTRQASQPQHF; j_gene: TRBJ1-5; abundance: once; v_gene: TRBV2; d_gene: .
CDR3nt: TGTGCCAGCAGGGGAGGGGACTATGGCTACACCTTC; CDR3aa: CASRGGDYGYTF; j_gene: TRBJ1-2; abundance: .; v_gene: TRBV6-5; d_gene: .
CDR3nt: TGTGCCAGCAGTTTAAGCCGAGCGGGCAGCAGTTCCAATAGCAATCAGCCCCAGCATTTT; CDR3aa: CASSLSRAGSSSNSNQPQHF; j_gene: TRBJ1-5; abundance: .; v_gene: TRBV28; d_gene: .
CDR3nt: TGTGCCAGCAGCTTAGTAGCGGGAGGGCCCAAAAACGAGCAGTACTTC; CDR3aa: CASSLVAGGPKNEQYF; j_gene: TRBJ2-7; abundance: .; v_gene: TRBV7-2; d_gene: TRBD2
CDR3nt: TGTGCCAGTAGTAGTTCCATGGGACTAGCGGGCGGTGAGCAGTTCTTC; CDR3aa: CASSSSMGLAGGEQFF; j_gene: TRBJ2-1; abundance: .; v_gene: TRBV19; d_gene: TRBD2
CDR3nt: TGTGCCAGCAGCTTGGGGGGACAGGGCTCTGGGGAAAAACTGTTTTTT; CDR3aa: CASSLGGQGSGEKLFF; j_gene: TRBJ1-4; abundance: few; v_gene: TRBV7-9; d_gene: TRBD1
CDR3nt: TGTGCCAGCAGTGAGAGACCGGGGGGCACTGAAGCTTTCTTT; CDR3aa: CASSERPGGTEAFF; j_gene: TRBJ1-1; abundance: .; v_gene: TRBV6-1; d_gene: .
CDR3nt: TGTGCCAGCGAGTCCGGGGGGGCAGAGACCCAGTACTTC; CDR3aa: CASESGGAETQYF; j_gene: TRBJ2-5; abundance: .; v_gene: TRBV2; d_gene: TRBD2
CDR3nt: TGCGCCAGCAGCCAAGCTTGGGGACAGCCAAATGAAAAACTGTTTTTT; CDR3aa: CASSQAWGQPNEKLFF; j_gene: TRBJ1-4; abundance: .; v_gene: TRBV4-3; d_gene: TRBD1
CDR3nt: TGTGCCAGCAGTCCAGGGGCAGCAGAATCACCCCTCCACTTT; CDR3aa: CASSPGAAESPLHF; j_gene: TRBJ1-6; abundance: .; v_gene: TRBV3-1/TRBV3-2; d_gene: .
CDR3nt: TGTGCCAGCAGTTACTCGGCGGGAGGGGGGCCCTACGAGCAGTACTTC; CDR3aa: CASSYSAGGGPYEQYF; j_gene: TRBJ2-7; abundance: .; v_gene: TRBV6-5; d_gene: TRBD2
CDR3nt: TGTGCCAGCAGCTCTCAGGCGGCTAGCGGGGGGCAAGAGACCCAGTACTTC; CDR3aa: CASSSQAASGGQETQYF; j_gene: TRBJ2-5; abundance: .; v_gene: TRBV7-2; d_gene: TRBD2
CDR3nt: TGTGCCAGCAGCCAAGGACAACGCCGGGGAGAAAAACTGTTTTTT; CDR3aa: CASSQGQRRGEKLFF; j_gene: TRBJ1-4; abundance: .; v_gene: TRBV14; d_gene: .
CDR3nt: TGTGCCAGCAGTCCCCTGTTGTCGTCCTCTGGAAACACCATATATTTT; CDR3aa: CASSPLLSSSGNTIYF; j_gene: TRBJ1-3; abundance: .; v_gene: TRBV27; d_gene: .
CDR3nt: TGTGCCCCACGGGGGAGGAATCAGCCCCAGCATTTT; CDR3aa: CAPRGRNQPQHF; j_gene: TRBJ1-5; abundance: .; v_gene: TRBV24-1; d_gene: .
CDR3nt: TGTGCCAGCACCGGACAGAAAAACAATGAGCAGTTCTTC; CDR3aa: CASTGQKNNEQFF; j_gene: TRBJ2-1; abundance: .; v_gene: TRBV6-5; d_gene: .
CDR3nt: TGTGCCAGCAGCACACAGGGCTACGAGCAGTACTTC; CDR3aa: CASSTQGYEQYF; j_gene: TRBJ2-7; abundance: .; v_gene: TRBV5-4; d_gene: .
CDR3nt: TGTGCCAGCAGTTACGGGGGACAGGAGGGCGCCTACGAGCAGTACTTC; CDR3aa: CASSYGGQEGAYEQYF; j_gene: TRBJ2-7; abundance: .; v_gene: TRBV6-2/TRBV6-3; d_gene: TRBD1
CDR3nt: TGTGCCACCAGCCAGGGCAGCTACTCTGGAAACACCATATATTTT; CDR3aa: CATSQGSYSGNTIYF; j_gene: TRBJ1-3; abundance: .; v_gene: TRBV2; d_gene: .
CDR3nt: TGCAGCGTTGAAGTGGGACAGGGATCCTACACCTTC; CDR3aa: CSVEVGQGSYTF; j_gene: TRBJ1-2; abundance: .; v_gene: TRBV29-1; d_gene: TRBD1
CDR3nt: TGTGCCACGCAAACCGGGCCTAGCGGGAGCCCTAGATACAATGAGCAGTTCTTC; CDR3aa: CATQTGPSGSPRYNEQFF; j_gene: TRBJ2-1; abundance: once; v_gene: TRBV27; d_gene: TRBD2
CDR3nt: TGTGCCAGCAGCAAAAGCCCCTCTACTAATGAAAAACTGTTTTTT; CDR3aa: CASSKSPSTNEKLFF; j_gene: TRBJ1-4; abundance: once; v_gene: TRBV9; d_gene: .
CDR3nt: TGTGCCAGCAGCAAGCCTGGGACAGGGAGTTCCTACAATGAGCAGTTCTTC; CDR3aa: CASSKPGTGSSYNEQFF; j_gene: TRBJ2-1; abundance: .; v_gene: TRBV27; d_gene: TRBD1
CDR3nt: TGCGCCAGCAGCCCGGGACAGGGCGAAGGCTACACCTTC; CDR3aa: CASSPGQGEGYTF; j_gene: TRBJ1-2; abundance: .; v_gene: TRBV5-1; d_gene: TRBD1
CDR3nt: TGTGCCAGCAGTCTCCTGGACAGTGGAAACACCATATATTTT; CDR3aa: CASSLLDSGNTIYF; j_gene: TRBJ1-3; abundance: .; v_gene: TRBV6-1; d_gene: .
CDR3nt: TGCGCCAGCAGCCAGGACCCTTCTGGGGGCGCTGAAGCTTTCTTT; CDR3aa: CASSQDPSGGAEAFF; j_gene: TRBJ1-1; abundance: once; v_gene: TRBV4-3; d_gene: .
CDR3nt: TGCGCCAGCAGCGGACAGGGGGCGCACGGATCACCCCTCCACTTT; CDR3aa: CASSGQGAHGSPLHF; j_gene: TRBJ1-6; abundance: .; v_gene: TRBV5-1; d_gene: TRBD1
CDR3nt: TGCGCCAGCAGCCAAGATAACCAGGGGGTGGACGAGCAGTACTTC; CDR3aa: CASSQDNQGVDEQYF; j_gene: TRBJ2-7; abundance: .; v_gene: TRBV4-3; d_gene: TRBD1
CDR3nt: TGTGCCAGCAGCCCCGGACAGGGTTCCTACAATGAGCAGTTCTTC; CDR3aa: CASSPGQGSYNEQFF; j_gene: TRBJ2-1; abundance: once; v_gene: TRBV7-2; d_gene: TRBD1
CDR3nt: TGTGCCACCAGTGATTTGAAGGACAGGGGTGATACGCAGTATTTT; CDR3aa: CATSDLKDRGDTQYF; j_gene: TRBJ2-3; abundance: medium-sized; v_gene: TRBV24-1; d_gene: TRBD1
CDR3nt: TGTGCCAGCAGTCGACAGGGGGATACGCAGTATTTT; CDR3aa: CASSRQGDTQYF; j_gene: TRBJ2-3; abundance: .; v_gene: TRBV11-2; d_gene: TRBD1
CDR3nt: TGTGCCAGCAGCCCCTCTCTAGCGGGGGGGCGGTCCTACAATGAGCAGTTCTTC; CDR3aa: CASSPSLAGGRSYNEQFF; j_gene: TRBJ2-1; abundance: .; v_gene: TRBV7-8; d_gene: TRBD2
CDR3nt: TGTGCCAGCAGCCGGGGACAGGGAACGGGACTAGCGGGACCCAATGAGCAGTTCTTC; CDR3aa: CASSRGQGTGLAGPNEQFF; j_gene: TRBJ2-1; abundance: .; v_gene: TRBV5-4; d_gene: TRBD2
CDR3nt: TGCGCCAGCAGCTTGAGGACGGAGGGGAAACTGTTTTTT; CDR3aa: CASSLRTEGKLFF; j_gene: TRBJ1-4; abundance: .; v_gene: TRBV5-1; d_gene: .
CDR3nt: TGTGCCACCAGTAGTCAGGGTTATGGCTACACCTTC; CDR3aa: CATSSQGYGYTF; j_gene: TRBJ1-2; abundance: few; v_gene: TRBV24-1; d_gene: .
CDR3nt: TGTGCCAGCAGTTGGGGCGTCTATGGCTACACCTTC; CDR3aa: CASSWGVYGYTF; j_gene: TRBJ1-2; abundance: .; v_gene: TRBV6-2/TRBV6-3; d_gene: .
CDR3nt: TGTGCCAGCAGCTTAGTATTGGGGACAGGGTCGGACAATGAGCAGTTCTTC; CDR3aa: CASSLVLGTGSDNEQFF; j_gene: TRBJ2-1; abundance: .; v_gene: TRBV11-2; d_gene: TRBD1
CDR3nt: TGTGCCAGCAGCGAACAGGGTCGGAGGAACACTGAAGCTTTCTTT; CDR3aa: CASSEQGRRNTEAFF; j_gene: TRBJ1-1; abundance: .; v_gene: TRBV7-2; d_gene: .
CDR3nt: TGTGCCAGCAGGACAGGGAGTAGTTCACCCCTCCACTTT; CDR3aa: CASRTGSSSPLHF; j_gene: TRBJ1-6; abundance: .; v_gene: TRBV6-6; d_gene: TRBD1
CDR3nt: TGTGCCATCAGTGACCAGCAGGGGGTGAAGGCCTCTGGAAACACCATATATTTT; CDR3aa: CAISDQQGVKASGNTIYF; j_gene: TRBJ1-3; abundance: .; v_gene: TRBV10-3; d_gene: TRBD1
CDR3nt: TGTGCCTGGAGTACGGGAGTATCCCTCCACTTT; CDR3aa: CAWSTGVSLHF; j_gene: TRBJ1-6; abundance: .; v_gene: TRBV30; d_gene: .
CDR3nt: TGTGCCAGCAGCTTATTGGCTAGCGGAGTCTACGAGCAGTACTTC; CDR3aa: CASSLLASGVYEQYF; j_gene: TRBJ2-7; abundance: few; v_gene: TRBV7-8; d_gene: TRBD2
CDR3nt: TGTGCCAGCAGCTTGGACAGCATACATGGCTACACCTTC; CDR3aa: CASSLDSIHGYTF; j_gene: TRBJ1-2; abundance: .; v_gene: TRBV6-5; d_gene: .
CDR3nt: TGTGCCAGTAGTAGGCAGGGGGCGGATGGCTACACCTTC; CDR3aa: CASSRQGADGYTF; j_gene: TRBJ1-2; abundance: .; v_gene: TRBV19; d_gene: TRBD1
CDR3nt: TGTGCCAGTAGCGGTACAGGGTACAAAAACATTCAGTACTTC; CDR3aa: CASSGTGYKNIQYF; j_gene: TRBJ2-4; abundance: .; v_gene: TRBV19; d_gene: .
CDR3nt: TGTGCCAGCAGCTTAGGCCCCCCAGCGGGAGTGTTCTACAATGAGCAGTTCTTC; CDR3aa: CASSLGPPAGVFYNEQFF; j_gene: TRBJ2-1; abundance: .; v_gene: TRBV7-9; d_gene: TRBD2
CDR3nt: TGTGCCAGCAGCCCAAGAGGGCTAGCGGGTATTTACAATGAGCAGTTCTTC; CDR3aa: CASSPRGLAGIYNEQFF; j_gene: TRBJ2-1; abundance: .; v_gene: TRBV7-8; d_gene: TRBD2
CDR3nt: TGCGCCAGCAGCCAAGTCTCAGGGGGCACAGATACGCAGTATTTT; CDR3aa: CASSQVSGGTDTQYF; j_gene: TRBJ2-3; abundance: .; v_gene: TRBV4-1; d_gene: .
CDR3nt: TGTGCCAGCAGTTTGCTTACCTTCGGGGCTAATGAAAAACTGTTTTTT; CDR3aa: CASSLLTFGANEKLFF; j_gene: TRBJ1-4; abundance: .; v_gene: TRBV28; d_gene: .
CDR3nt: TGTGCCAGCAGCTTATTGACAGGCCTTCAAGAGACCCAGTACTTC; CDR3aa: CASSLLTGLQETQYF; j_gene: TRBJ2-5; abundance: .; v_gene: TRBV7-8; d_gene: .
CDR3nt: TGTGCCTGGAGTGTACTCGGACAGGTTATCTCTGGGGCCAACGTCCTGACTTTC; CDR3aa: CAWSVLGQVISGANVLTF; j_gene: TRBJ2-6; abundance: .; v_gene: TRBV30; d_gene: TRBD1
CDR3nt: TGCGCCAGCAGCTTTTCTAGCGGGGGCTACGAGCAGTACTTC; CDR3aa: CASSFSSGGYEQYF; j_gene: TRBJ2-7; abundance: once; v_gene: TRBV5-1; d_gene: TRBD2
CDR3nt: TGTGCCAGCAGCCCGCGGACAGGGAAGGCCGGGGAGCTGTTTTTT; CDR3aa: CASSPRTGKAGELFF; j_gene: TRBJ2-2; abundance: .; v_gene: TRBV3-1/TRBV3-2; d_gene: TRBD1